These T cell receptor beta chains were read from a single sample in a study of T-cell memory formation after mild COVID-19. TCRdb re-called the 5' RACE reads through MiXCR, storing one row per CDR3 protein. Of about 270,000 distinct CDR3 sequences detected, 16% appear once; the ten largest clones hold approximately 20%. The sample consisted of PBMCs or a T cell subset sorted from them (not recorded which). Receptor source: a young man who had mild COVID-19 (a few samples of this study predate the infection). Cell type and time point are not known. Each CDR3 is given with its conserved first and last residue. A D gene is named only where the DNA matches it firmly. Clone size is shown for a subset of rows, as once, few, many or a class of expanded clone.

V gene: TRBV4-1; clone size: NA; D gene: TRBD1; J gene: TRBJ1-5; CDR3 DNA: TGCGCCAGCAGCCAGGAGGCAGGGGGTTGGCAGCCCCAGCATTTT; CDR3 protein: CASSQEAGGWQPQHF
V gene: TRBV4-3; clone size: NA; D gene: TRBD1; J gene: TRBJ2-4; CDR3 DNA: TGCGCCAGCAGCCGGAGTATGGACAGGGGAAACATTCAGTACTTC; CDR3 protein: CASSRSMDRGNIQYF
V gene: TRBV6-2/TRBV6-3; clone size: few; D gene: NA; J gene: TRBJ1-6; CDR3 DNA: TGTGCCAGCAGAGGTTGGGTCCGAGGTACCCTCCACTTT; CDR3 protein: CASRGWVRGTLHF
V gene: TRBV11-1; clone size: NA; D gene: NA; J gene: TRBJ2-1; CDR3 DNA: TGTGCCAGCAGCTTGGTTCGACAGGTGGATGAGCAGTTCTTC; CDR3 protein: CASSLVRQVDEQFF
V gene: TRBV11-2; clone size: NA; D gene: TRBD1; J gene: TRBJ2-7; CDR3 DNA: TGTGCCAGCAGCTCTTCTGGGACAGGGGGTTCCTACGAGCAGTACTTC; CDR3 protein: CASSSSGTGGSYEQYF
V gene: TRBV7-9; clone size: few; D gene: NA; J gene: TRBJ2-1; CDR3 DNA: TGTGCCAGCAGCCACGGGTCCTCGTATAATGAGCAGTTCTTC; CDR3 protein: CASSHGSSYNEQFF
V gene: TRBV20-1; clone size: few; D gene: TRBD1; J gene: TRBJ2-2; CDR3 DNA: TGCAGTGCTAGCTGGGACAGGGAGTTCACCGGGGAGCTGTTTTTT; CDR3 protein: CSASWDREFTGELFF
V gene: TRBV11-2; clone size: few; D gene: TRBD2; J gene: TRBJ2-1; CDR3 DNA: TGTGCCAGCAGCTTTAGCGGGGGGGGCAATGAGCAGTTCTTC; CDR3 protein: CASSFSGGGNEQFF
V gene: TRBV7-2; clone size: few; D gene: NA; J gene: TRBJ1-3; CDR3 DNA: TGTGCCAGCAGCTTAGTCAACTTTGCTGGAAACACCATATATTTT; CDR3 protein: CASSLVNFAGNTIYF
V gene: TRBV25-1; clone size: many; D gene: TRBD1; J gene: TRBJ2-1; CDR3 DNA: TGTGCCAGCAGTGAAGGGACAGGGTACAATGAGCAGTTCTTC; CDR3 protein: CASSEGTGYNEQFF
V gene: TRBV5-1; clone size: NA; D gene: TRBD1; J gene: TRBJ2-1; CDR3 DNA: TGCGCCAGCAGCTTGCCTACAGGGGGCCTTAACAATGAGCAGTTCTTC; CDR3 protein: CASSLPTGGLNNEQFF
V gene: TRBV5-1; clone size: NA; D gene: TRBD1; J gene: TRBJ1-6; CDR3 DNA: TGCGCCAGCAGCTTGGGACAGGGTGGTTCACCCCTCCACTTT; CDR3 protein: CASSLGQGGSPLHF
V gene: TRBV7-2; clone size: few; D gene: TRBD2; J gene: TRBJ2-4; CDR3 DNA: TGTGCCAGCAGCTTTCGGGCGGGAGACATTCAGTACTTC; CDR3 protein: CASSFRAGDIQYF
V gene: TRBV20-1; clone size: NA; D gene: NA; J gene: TRBJ1-5; CDR3 DNA: TGCAGTGCCCAGGGAGGGGATCAGCCCCAGCATTTT; CDR3 protein: CSAQGGDQPQHF
V gene: TRBV9; clone size: few; D gene: TRBD1; J gene: TRBJ2-5; CDR3 DNA: TGTGCCAGCAGCGTAATCGGACAGGTCGGCGAGACCCAGTACTTC; CDR3 protein: CASSVIGQVGETQYF
V gene: TRBV12-3/TRBV12-4; clone size: few; D gene: TRBD1; J gene: TRBJ1-2; CDR3 DNA: TGTGCCAGCAGTCAAAGGGGGCAGGTGGGGGAAGGCTACACCTTC; CDR3 protein: CASSQRGQVGEGYTF
V gene: TRBV5-1; clone size: NA; D gene: TRBD2; J gene: TRBJ2-3; CDR3 DNA: TGCGCCAGCAGCTTGGCGCTAGCGGGGGGGCAAGATACGCAGTATTTT; CDR3 protein: CASSLALAGGQDTQYF
V gene: TRBV4-2; clone size: many; D gene: NA; J gene: TRBJ1-1; CDR3 DNA: TGTGCCAGCAGCCCAACCGACAGGGAAGCTTTCTTT; CDR3 protein: CASSPTDREAFF
V gene: TRBV6-2/TRBV6-3; clone size: NA; D gene: NA; J gene: TRBJ2-3; CDR3 DNA: TGTGCCAGCAGAGACCCAGGACAGATCGCAGATACGCAGTATTTT; CDR3 protein: CASRDPGQIADTQYF
V gene: TRBV20-1; clone size: many; D gene: TRBD1; J gene: TRBJ1-1; CDR3 DNA: TGCAGTGCTAGATCGACAGGGGGCTACACTGAAGCTTTCTTT; CDR3 protein: CSARSTGGYTEAFF
V gene: TRBV7-3; clone size: few; D gene: TRBD1; J gene: TRBJ2-3; CDR3 DNA: TGTGCCAGCAGCTTACCTGGACAGGGGACGACAGATACGCAGTATTTT; CDR3 protein: CASSLPGQGTTDTQYF
V gene: TRBV29-1; clone size: few; D gene: TRBD1; J gene: TRBJ1-1; CDR3 DNA: TGCAGCGTTAGGGGACAGGAGAACACTGAAGCTTTCTTT; CDR3 protein: CSVRGQENTEAFF
V gene: TRBV29-1; clone size: NA; D gene: NA; J gene: TRBJ1-4; CDR3 DNA: TGCAGCGTTGGTCGACAGCCTAATGAAAAACTGTTTTTT; CDR3 protein: CSVGRQPNEKLFF
V gene: TRBV2; clone size: few; D gene: NA; J gene: TRBJ2-7; CDR3 DNA: TGTGCCAGCACCCAGGGGCTTTACGAGCAGTACTTC; CDR3 protein: CASTQGLYEQYF
V gene: TRBV9; clone size: few; D gene: TRBD1; J gene: TRBJ1-5; CDR3 DNA: TGTGCCAGCAGCGCGTTTGGGACAGATCAGCCCCAGCATTTT; CDR3 protein: CASSAFGTDQPQHF
V gene: TRBV25-1; clone size: few; D gene: NA; J gene: TRBJ1-1; CDR3 DNA: TGTGCCAGCAGTGAATTCGGGGGCGGCACTGAAGCTTTCTTT; CDR3 protein: CASSEFGGGTEAFF
V gene: TRBV2; clone size: few; D gene: TRBD2; J gene: TRBJ2-1; CDR3 DNA: TGTGCCAGCAGTGAAGGGCTAGCGGGGGGCCTCCTCAGTGAGCAGTTCTTC; CDR3 protein: CASSEGLAGGLLSEQFF
V gene: TRBV7-2; clone size: few; D gene: NA; J gene: TRBJ2-5; CDR3 DNA: TGTGCCAGCAGCTTAAATCTGGCAGGGGACCAAGAGACCCAGTACTTC; CDR3 protein: CASSLNLAGDQETQYF
V gene: TRBV12-3/TRBV12-4; clone size: once; D gene: NA; J gene: TRBJ1-2; CDR3 DNA: TGTGCCAGCAGTTTAGTGACCGGAATGGGCTATGGCTACACCTTC; CDR3 protein: CASSLVTGMGYGYTF
V gene: TRBV7-2; clone size: few; D gene: NA; J gene: TRBJ1-5; CDR3 DNA: TGTGCCAGCAGCGCTGTCGCAGCGCTAAATCAGCCCCAGCATTTT; CDR3 protein: CASSAVAALNQPQHF
V gene: TRBV9; clone size: NA; D gene: NA; J gene: TRBJ2-2; CDR3 DNA: TGTGCCAGCAGCGACTCCGGGCGAGGGGAGCTGTTTTTT; CDR3 protein: CASSDSGRGELFF
V gene: TRBV5-1; clone size: NA; D gene: NA; J gene: TRBJ2-2; CDR3 DNA: TGCGCCAGCAGCCAATCTATCGGGGGAAACACCGGGGAGCTGTTTTTT; CDR3 protein: CASSQSIGGNTGELFF
V gene: TRBV7-6; clone size: NA; D gene: TRBD1; J gene: TRBJ2-3; CDR3 DNA: TGTGCCAGCAGCTTAGCAACAGGGGGGACTTCGCAGTATTTT; CDR3 protein: CASSLATGGTSQYF
V gene: TRBV6-2/TRBV6-3; clone size: NA; D gene: TRBD1; J gene: TRBJ2-2; CDR3 DNA: TGTGCCAGCAGCTTATCAGGGGGCTTCACCGGGGAGCTGTTTTTT; CDR3 protein: CASSLSGGFTGELFF
V gene: TRBV12-3/TRBV12-4; clone size: many; D gene: TRBD1; J gene: TRBJ1-1; CDR3 DNA: TGTGCCAGCCGAACCTACGACATTACAGGGGCAAAATATGGAGCTTTCTTT; CDR3 protein: CASRTYDITGAKYGAFF
V gene: TRBV7-9; clone size: few; D gene: NA; J gene: TRBJ2-7; CDR3 DNA: TGTGCCAGCAGCTTAGGACCTATCTACGAGCAGTACTTC; CDR3 protein: CASSLGPIYEQYF
V gene: TRBV20-1; clone size: few; D gene: TRBD1; J gene: TRBJ2-2; CDR3 DNA: TGCAGTGCTAGTTGGACAGGGAACACCGGGGAGCTGTTTTTT; CDR3 protein: CSASWTGNTGELFF
V gene: TRBV4-3; clone size: NA; D gene: NA; J gene: TRBJ2-1; CDR3 DNA: TGCGCCAGCAGCCGGACAGCCGCTGGACTAGTGTCCTACAATGAGCAGTTCTTC; CDR3 protein: CASSRTAAGLVSYNEQFF
V gene: TRBV18; clone size: NA; D gene: NA; J gene: TRBJ1-2; CDR3 DNA: TGTGCCAGCTCACCACGGGACGGTCCTTCCCCCGGCTACACCTTC; CDR3 protein: CASSPRDGPSPGYTF
V gene: TRBV29-1; clone size: NA; D gene: TRBD1; J gene: TRBJ1-1; CDR3 DNA: TGCAGCGCCGAAGGGGGCCCTGGGACTGAAGCTTTCTTT; CDR3 protein: CSAEGGPGTEAFF
V gene: TRBV5-1; clone size: NA; D gene: NA; J gene: TRBJ1-6; CDR3 DNA: TGCGCCAGCAGCTTGGAGGCGATAGGTAATTCACCCCTCCACTTT; CDR3 protein: CASSLEAIGNSPLHF
V gene: TRBV7-2; clone size: many; D gene: TRBD1; J gene: TRBJ2-1; CDR3 DNA: TGTGCCAGCAGCCGGGACAGGGGGAACAATGAGCAGTTCTTC; CDR3 protein: CASSRDRGNNEQFF
V gene: TRBV7-9; clone size: many; D gene: NA; J gene: TRBJ2-2; CDR3 DNA: TGTGCCAGCAGCCGAGACGGGAACACCGGGGAGCTGTTTTTT; CDR3 protein: CASSRDGNTGELFF
V gene: TRBV18; clone size: NA; D gene: NA; J gene: TRBJ2-1; CDR3 DNA: TGTGCCAGCTCAGTAGACACTGGGGGTAATGAGCAGTTCTTC; CDR3 protein: CASSVDTGGNEQFF
V gene: TRBV4-2; clone size: NA; D gene: TRBD1; J gene: TRBJ2-5; CDR3 DNA: TGTGCCAGCAGCCAAGAGCAGGGGGCCGGGGAGACCCAGTACTTC; CDR3 protein: CASSQEQGAGETQYF
V gene: TRBV5-1; clone size: few; D gene: NA; J gene: TRBJ2-5; CDR3 DNA: TGCGCCAGCAGCACCCCGGACACCTTACAAGAGACCCAGTACTTC; CDR3 protein: CASSTPDTLQETQYF
V gene: TRBV7-9; clone size: NA; D gene: NA; J gene: TRBJ1-5; CDR3 DNA: TGTGCCAGCAGCCCCGAAGGGGCCCATCAGCCCCAGCATTTT; CDR3 protein: CASSPEGAHQPQHF
V gene: TRBV7-8; clone size: many; D gene: NA; J gene: TRBJ2-6; CDR3 DNA: TGTGCCAGCAGCTTCTCTGGGGCCAACGTCCTGACTTTC; CDR3 protein: CASSFSGANVLTF
V gene: TRBV10-3; clone size: NA; D gene: NA; J gene: TRBJ2-3; CDR3 DNA: TGTGCCATCAGTGACCCCGACAGGGACGGGGAGGCAGATACGCAGTATTTT; CDR3 protein: CAISDPDRDGEADTQYF
V gene: TRBV5-1; clone size: many; D gene: NA; J gene: TRBJ1-1; CDR3 DNA: TGCGCCAGCAGCTTGGTCGGGGGGCGAGACACTGAAGCTTTCTTT; CDR3 protein: CASSLVGGRDTEAFF
V gene: TRBV18; clone size: NA; D gene: NA; J gene: TRBJ2-2; CDR3 DNA: TGTGCCAGCTCACTCCCGGCCCAACGGGGCACCGGGGAGCTGTTTTTT; CDR3 protein: CASSLPAQRGTGELFF
V gene: TRBV6-5; clone size: few; D gene: NA; J gene: TRBJ2-3; CDR3 DNA: TGTGCCAGCAGTACCGGACCAGGCACAGATACGCAGTATTTT; CDR3 protein: CASSTGPGTDTQYF
V gene: TRBV5-4; clone size: NA; D gene: TRBD1; J gene: TRBJ2-7; CDR3 DNA: TGTGCCAGCAGCTTGGGCGGACAGGGGCTCCACGAGCAGTACTTC; CDR3 protein: CASSLGGQGLHEQYF
V gene: TRBV5-6; clone size: NA; D gene: TRBD1; J gene: TRBJ1-1; CDR3 DNA: TGTGCCAGCAGCATAACAGGGGACACTGAAGCTTTCTTT; CDR3 protein: CASSITGDTEAFF
V gene: TRBV9; clone size: NA; D gene: TRBD2; J gene: TRBJ2-7; CDR3 DNA: TGTGCCAGCAGCGTATCTACTAGCGGGGGCGGCGAGCAGTACTTC; CDR3 protein: CASSVSTSGGGEQYF
V gene: TRBV6-2/TRBV6-3; clone size: few; D gene: TRBD1; J gene: TRBJ1-1; CDR3 DNA: TGTGCCAGCAGTCTCACACCGCAGGGGGCGCGGGCTTTCTTT; CDR3 protein: CASSLTPQGARAFF